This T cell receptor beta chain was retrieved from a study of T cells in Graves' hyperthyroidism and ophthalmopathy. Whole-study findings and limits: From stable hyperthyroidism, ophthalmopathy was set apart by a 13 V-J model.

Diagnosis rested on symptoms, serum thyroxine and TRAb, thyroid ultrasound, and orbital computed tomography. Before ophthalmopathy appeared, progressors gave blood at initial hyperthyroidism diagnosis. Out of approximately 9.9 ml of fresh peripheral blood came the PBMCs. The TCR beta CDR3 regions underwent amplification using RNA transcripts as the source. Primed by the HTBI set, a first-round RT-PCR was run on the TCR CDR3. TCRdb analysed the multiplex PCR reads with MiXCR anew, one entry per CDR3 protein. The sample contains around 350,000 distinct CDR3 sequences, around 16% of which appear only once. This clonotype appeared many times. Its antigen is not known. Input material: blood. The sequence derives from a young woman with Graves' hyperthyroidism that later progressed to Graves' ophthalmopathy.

CDR3: CSARMTGRGEQFF. In DNA, the CDR3 is TGCAGTGCTAGGATGACAGGTCGCGGTGAGCAGTTCTTC. The rearrangement uses TRBV20-1 and TRBJ2-1, with D perhaps matching TRBD1 (6 bases). This CDR3 region has 13 residues. Trimming removed 3 bases from V and 9 bases from J, with 15 bases in between. CDR1 is DFQATT and CDR2 is SNEGSKA in the germline V gene (reference sequence).